The clone carrying this TCR beta chain was recorded only once. The J segment lost 2 bases and the V segment lost 0 bases, leaving 1 base of the junction unmatched. The CDR3 is 14 residues long. The germline V gene has CDR1 MNHEY and CDR2 SVGAGI. The PCR was carried out with 60 Vbeta primers and 13 Jbeta primers. The method was immunoSEQ multiplex PCR; TCRdb's version includes in-frame clones alone and lacks a portion of them. The sample yields about 160,000 clones, about 77% seen once. The data originate from a study of cytomegalovirus exposure and HLA in healthy donors. The origin of this receptor is a woman aged 35 to 49 in good health and CMV-seropositive. The sequencing input was PBMCs. The chain couples TRBV6-5 to TRBJ2-7, with TRBD2 matching over 7 bases. Written as DNA, the CDR3 is TGTGCCAGCAGTTACTCTACTAGCGCCTACGAGCAGTACTTC. Protein sequence: CASSYSTSAYEQYF.